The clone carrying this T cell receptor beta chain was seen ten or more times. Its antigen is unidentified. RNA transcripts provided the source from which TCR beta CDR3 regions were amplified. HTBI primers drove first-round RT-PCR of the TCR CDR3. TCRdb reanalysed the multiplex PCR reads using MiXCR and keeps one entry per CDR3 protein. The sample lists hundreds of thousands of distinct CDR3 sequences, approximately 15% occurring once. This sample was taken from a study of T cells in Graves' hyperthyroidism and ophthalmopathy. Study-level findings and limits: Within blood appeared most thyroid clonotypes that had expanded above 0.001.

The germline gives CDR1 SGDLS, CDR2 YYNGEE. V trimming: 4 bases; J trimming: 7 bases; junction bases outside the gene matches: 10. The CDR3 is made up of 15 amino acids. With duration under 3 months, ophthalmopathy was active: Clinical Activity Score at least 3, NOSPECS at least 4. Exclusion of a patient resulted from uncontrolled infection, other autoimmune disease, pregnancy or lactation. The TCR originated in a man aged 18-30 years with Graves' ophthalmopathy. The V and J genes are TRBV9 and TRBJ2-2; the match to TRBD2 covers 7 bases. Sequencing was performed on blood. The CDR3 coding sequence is TGTGCCAGCAGCCCCCGGGGGGAGGGAATCGGGGAGCTGTTTTTT. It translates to CASSPRGEGIGELFF. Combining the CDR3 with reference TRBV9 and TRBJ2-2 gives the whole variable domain DSGVTQTPKHLITATGQRVTLRCSPRSGDLSVYWYQQSLDQGLQFLIQYYNGEERAKGNILERFSAQQFPDLHSELNLSSLELGDSALYFCASSPRGEGIGELFFGEGSRLTVL.